A single T cell receptor (beta chain) is shown here with its context. V dropped 7 bases and J dropped 0 bases, with 10 bases sitting between them. Germline V gives CDR1 LNHDA, CDR2 SQIVND (reference sequence). The CDR3 spans 14 residues. This record belongs to a study of blood T cell repertoires in COVID-19. Turning to the study itself: The origin of the acute and convalescent COVID-19 samples was the United States, Italy and Spain. T cells, B-cell-depleted T cells, or PBMCs supplied cDNA or gDNA.

In the study's own analysis: Researchers report that nucleated cell counts were estimated from reference gene primer amplification. The method was immunoSEQ multiplex PCR; TCRdb's version includes in-frame clones alone and lacks a portion of them. That table gives V, J and clone size, and the DNA gave D and trimming. The sample consists of under 200,000 clones, approximately 85% of them appearing once. The receptor was derived from a man in his forties or fifties who had recovered from COVID-19. The chain joins TRBV19 to TRBJ1-3; D remains unclear. Material: peripheral blood. This chain's CDR3 is CASNPDISGNTIYF. The CDR3 DNA reads as TGTGCCAGTAACCCCGACATCTCTGGAAACACCATATATTTT.